The 24 T cell receptor beta chains given below trace back to one sample, sequenced in a study of T cells in Graves' hyperthyroidism and ophthalmopathy. Amplified TCR beta CDR3 regions came from RNA transcripts. HTBI primers were employed in a first-round RT-PCR of the TCR CDR3. TCRdb independently ran MiXCR on the multiplex PCR reads; one entry per CDR3 protein. The table records 350,000 to 400,000 distinct CDR3 sequences, 15% of them present only once. The specimen was blood. These receptors all come from a woman younger than 45 with Graves' hyperthyroidism.

There are many counts of this clonotype. J is TRBJ2-7 and V is TRBV5-1; 9 bases match TRBD1. Germline V gene sequence: CDR1 SGHRS, CDR2 YFSETQ. The trim removed 3 bases at V and 2 bases at J, leaving 12 bases unmatched. The CDR3 sequence is 17 residues long. CDR3 in DNA: TGCGCCAGCAGCTCCGGGACAGGGAGGGGGAATGCCTACGAGCAGTACTTC. Translating gives CASSSGTGRGNAYEQYF.

On this clonotype itself: This could be a read error, since a much larger clone is one nucleotide away. The V and J genes are TRBV3-1 and TRBJ2-5; a possible D gene is TRBD2 (6 bases). This CDR3 has 12 amino acids. Germline CDR1 is LGHDT and CDR2 is YNNKEL (reference sequence). The V end was cut by 3 bases, the J end by 9 bases, with 11 bases between. The CDR3 spells CASSQLGEAQYF. The DNA of the CDR3 is TGTGCCAGCAGCCAGCTAGGGGAGGCCCAGTACTTC.

The chain couples TRBV5-1 to TRBJ1-5; 7 bases line up with TRBD1. V shed 2 bases and J 6 bases; nucleotides not matched to a gene: 29. The germline V gene encodes CDR1 SGHRS and CDR2 YFSETQ. There are 22 residues in the CDR3. CDR3 protein: CASSFLWHHEGVEGGRSQPQHF. In DNA form, the CDR3 reads TGCGCCAGCAGCTTCTTGTGGCATCATGAGGGGGTAGAAGGGGGCCGGAGTCAGCCCCAGCATTTT.

This clonotype has a count of ten or more. The chain is built from TRBV3-1 and TRBJ2-3; 8 bases align to TRBD1. The germline V gene encodes CDR1 LGHDT and CDR2 YNNKEL (reference sequence). Trimming took 4 bases from V and 3 from J; bases not matched to a gene: 3. The CDR3 consists of 14 residues. CDR3 DNA: TGTGCCAGCAGCCTCAGGGGGCCGACAGATACGCAGTATTTT. Encoded protein: CASSLRGPTDTQYF.

In this sample, this clonotype turned up many times. The DNA for the CDR3 is TGTGCCAGCTCACCAAGTACTAGCGGGAGCTCCTACAATGAGCAGTTCTTC. Translating it yields CASSPSTSGSSYNEQFF. The J gene is TRBJ2-1, the V gene TRBV18, with 11 bases that match TRBD2. The CDR3 is 17 amino acids. Germline trimming cut 2 bases from V and 0 bases from J; bases unmatched to any gene: 3. Germline V lookup: CDR1 KGHSH, CDR2 LQKENI.

The rearrangement links TRBV10-1 to TRBJ2-3, with D tentatively TRBD2 (6 bases). CDR1 and CDR2 (germline): WNHNN, SYGVQD (reference sequence). The CDR3 sequence is 14 residues long. The V and J ends lost 4 bases and 0 bases respectively, with 8 bases between them. DNA of the CDR3: TGCGCCAGCAGTGCCGGGAGTAGCACAGATACGCAGTATTTT. The encoded protein is CASSAGSSTDTQYF.

The chain uses TRBV12-3 or TRBV12-4 and TRBJ2-1, with a tentative D call TRBD2 (5 bases). This CDR3 is built from 18 residues. The ends were cut back, 1 base at V and 3 bases at J, with 19 bases in the middle. The CDR3 DNA reads as TGTGCCAGCAGTTTAGATTCAGGAGCGAGGGTGTTCTACAATGAGCAGTTCTTC. It codes for CASSLDSGARVFYNEQFF.

There are a few counts of this clonotype. The chain joins TRBV29-1 to TRBJ1-1, with unresolved D. This CDR3 comprises 11 residues. Trimming cost V 3 bases and J 10 bases, with 12 bases left between them. Germline V CDR1 and CDR2: SQVTM, ANQGSEA. The CDR3 sequence is CSVEVILGAFF. The DNA of the CDR3 is TGCAGCGTTGAGGTGATTCTAGGAGCTTTCTTT.

This clonotype has a count of ten or more. The chain links TRBV27 to TRBJ2-1; weak D call: TRBD1 (6 bases). Trimming took off 2 bases at V and 4 bases at J, with 12 bases between the two ends. Germline V lookup: CDR1 MNHEY, CDR2 SMNVEV (reference sequence). The CDR3 has 15 residues. The CDR3 here is CASSLPQGHYNEQFF. For the CDR3, the DNA is TGTGCCAGCAGTTTACCCCAGGGGCATTACAATGAGCAGTTCTTC.

This clonotype was observed many times. V and J are TRBV30 and TRBJ2-7; 9 bases map to TRBD1. J lost 4 bases, V lost 2 bases, and 6 bases had no gene match. Germline values: CDR1 GTSNPN, CDR2 SVGIG (reference sequence). The CDR3 totals 14 residues. This chain's CDR3 is CAWSSGDREYEQYF. The CDR3 DNA follows: TGTGCCTGGAGTAGCGGGGACAGGGAGTACGAGCAGTACTTC. The entire variable domain, with the rest obtained from reference TRBV30 and TRBJ2-7, is as follows: SQTIHQWPATLVQPVGSPLSLECTVEGTSNPNLYWYRQAAGRGLQLLFYSVGIGQISSEVPQNLSASRPQDRQFILSSKKLLLSDSGFYLCAWSSGDREYEQYFGPGTRLTVT.

Many counts were recorded for this clonotype. The chain couples TRBV28 to TRBJ2-7; tentative D call: TRBD1 (6 bases). V gave up 9 bases and J gave up 1 base, with 13 bases separating them. The CDR3 consists of 13 residues. Germline CDR1 reads MDHEN; CDR2 reads SYDVKM. Here the CDR3 reads CASSNRVSYEQYF. Written as DNA, the CDR3 is TGTGCCAGTTCAAACAGGGTATCCTACGAGCAGTACTTC.

In its sample, this clonotype was seen many times. The J gene is TRBJ2-1, the V gene TRBV3-1; no clear D. V was clipped by 4 bases and J by 10 bases, with 14 bases between them. The CDR3 spans 13 residues. The germline V gene encodes CDR1 LGHDT and CDR2 YNNKEL (reference sequence). The chain's CDR3 is CASSLQTSQEQFF. The CDR3 DNA is TGTGCCAGCAGCCTCCAAACATCCCAAGAGCAGTTCTTC.

This chain uses TRBV3-1 with TRBJ2-7; D remains ambiguous. The CDR3 contains 14 residues. V shed 1 base and J shed 1 base, with 8 bases lying between them. Germline-derived CDR1 and CDR2 are LGHDT and YNNKEL (reference sequence). The CDR3: CASSQAQLSYEQYF. CDR3 DNA: TGTGCCAGCAGCCAAGCCCAACTGTCCTACGAGCAGTACTTC.

The chain is built from TRBV6-1 and TRBJ2-7, with D perhaps matching TRBD2 (6 bases). The CDR3 contains 15 residues. V lost 1 base, J lost 3 bases, and 13 bases lay in between. The germline V gene encodes CDR1 MNHNS and CDR2 SASEGT. The CDR3 bases are TGTGCCAGCAGTGAAGAGGGACGGGGGATCTACGAGCAGTACTTC. Amino acids: CASSEEGRGIYEQYF.

This clonotype was recorded at least ten times. V and J are TRBV3-1 and TRBJ2-5; possibly TRBD2 for D (5 bases). The V end lost 0 bases, the J end lost 3 bases, and 8 bases lay between the germline ends. The CDR3 is made up of 14 amino acids. Germline V gives CDR1 LGHDT, CDR2 YNNKEL (reference sequence). As DNA, the CDR3 is TGTGCCAGCAGCCAAGAGGACTTGAAAGAGACCCAGTACTTC. Translated, it gives CASSQEDLKETQYF.

This clonotype has ten or more counts. The chain employs TRBV6-1 and TRBJ2-7; D may be TRBD1 (5 bases). This CDR3 spans 13 amino acids. Trimming cost V 8 bases and J 5 bases, with 16 bases left between them. CDR1 MNHNS and CDR2 SASEGT come from the germline V gene. The CDR3 reads CASAPQGFDEQYF. As DNA, the CDR3 is TGTGCCAGCGCGCCCCAGGGTTTCGACGAGCAGTACTTC.

The sample holds many counts of this clonotype. The V and J genes are TRBV28 and TRBJ2-4; 10 nucleotides align to TRBD2. This CDR3 has 20 amino acids. V lost 5 bases, J lost 2 bases, and 18 bases stayed unmatched. Germline values: CDR1 MDHEN, CDR2 SYDVKM. The CDR3 sequence is CASSPSGLAGEFVSKNIQYF. CDR3 in DNA: TGTGCCAGCAGTCCCTCCGGGCTAGCGGGAGAATTTGTTTCCAAAAACATTCAGTACTTC.

The chain links TRBV5-6 to TRBJ2-5; D is uncertain. V lost 4 bases and J lost 0, with 13 bases in between. CDR1 and CDR2 from the germline V gene are SGHDT and YYEEEE. The CDR3 has 15 residues. The CDR3 loop reads CASSVPQWYQETQYF. Written as DNA, the CDR3 is TGTGCCAGCAGCGTTCCACAGTGGTACCAAGAGACCCAGTACTTC. The whole variable domain, filled in from reference TRBV5-6 and TRBJ2-5, reads DAGVTQSPTHLIKTRGQQVTLRCSPKSGHDTVSWYQQALGQGPQFIFQYYEEEERQRGNFPDRFSGHQFPNYSSELNVNALLLGDSALYLCASSVPQWYQETQYFGPGTRLLVL.

This clonotype has just a few counts. V and J are TRBV5-8 and TRBJ2-7, with TRBD1 matching 9 bases. CDR3 length: 14 amino acids. V shed 3 bases and J 6 bases; nucleotides not matched to a gene: 7. Germline loops: CDR1 SGHTS, CDR2 YDEGEE. CDR3 coding DNA: TGTGCCAGCAGCTCCCAGGGACAGGGCCTCGAGCAGTACTTC. Translation: CASSSQGQGLEQYF.

This clonotype has ten or more counts. In nucleotides, the CDR3 is TGTGCCAGCAGCTTCTCCGGGACAGATGGCTACACCTTC. This translates into CASSFSGTDGYTF. The chain employs TRBV6-1 and TRBJ1-2; 7 bases align to TRBD1. CDR1 is MNHNS and CDR2 is SASEGT in the germline V gene. The CDR3 totals 13 residues. The J segment lost 6 bases and the V segment lost 6 bases, leaving 7 bases of the junction unmatched.

This chain uses TRBV20-1 with TRBJ2-6; D gene uncertain. Germline values: CDR1 DFQATT, CDR2 SNEGSKA (reference sequence). The CDR3 runs 15 residues. V lost 6 bases to trimming and J lost 0 bases, with 12 bases between them. The CDR3 protein is CSASGAYSGANVLTF. The CDR3 DNA sequence: TGCAGTGCCTCGGGCGCATACTCTGGGGCCAACGTCCTGACTTTC.

This clonotype was observed a few times. The gene calls are TRBV5-4 and TRBJ2-1; TRBD2 matches at 7 bases. V was clipped by 0 bases and J by 2 bases; unmatched bases: 11. The CDR3 loop spans 18 amino acids. Germline V gene lookup returns CDR1 SGHNT and CDR2 YYREEE (reference sequence). CDR3 bases: TGTGCCAGCAGCTTGGTAGTCGGGAGGAGGTACGCCTACAATGAGCAGTTCTTC. This translates into CASSLVVGRRYAYNEQFF.

This clonotype was seen ten or more times. The CDR3 nucleotides read TGCGCCAGCAGCGCGGCCCAGACAGGGGAAATTTACAGGAGGTACACAGATACGCAGTATTTT. This sequence encodes CASSAAQTGEIYRRYTDTQYF. The chain joins TRBV5-1 to TRBJ2-3; 8 positions agree with TRBD1. The V segment lost 4 bases and the J segment 2 bases; nucleotides outside the gene matches: 24. CDR1 and CDR2 (germline): SGHRS, YFSETQ. The CDR3 is 21 amino acids. Full variable domain (outside the CDR3, taken from reference TRBV5-1 and TRBJ2-3): KAGVTQTPRYLIKTRGQQVTLSCSPISGHRSVSWYQQTPGQGLQFLFEYFSETQRNKGNFPGRFSGRQFSNSRSEMNVSTLELGDSALYLCASSAAQTGEIYRRYTDTQYFGPGTRLTVL.

This clonotype was seen a handful of times. The CDR3 is CASSFRPPQPGELFF. The DNA of the CDR3 is TGTGCCAGCAGTTTTCGGCCACCCCAACCCGGGGAGCTGTTTTTT. The chain carries TRBV27 and TRBJ2-2; D is unresolved. CDR1 MNHEY and CDR2 SMNVEV come from the germline V gene (reference sequence). Trimming pared 3 bases from V and 6 bases from J, leaving 14 bases between. CDR3 size: 15 residues.